A single TCR beta chain is shown here with its context. Its matching antigen is unknown. The V and J ends lost 6 bases and 7 bases respectively, with 16 bases between them. Germline CDR1 is MNHEY and CDR2 is SMNVEV (reference sequence). There are 14 residues in the CDR3. This specimen comes from a study of T cell repertoires in cytomegalovirus infection. Study information: Recently identified HLA-C-restricted CMV epitopes were used, and well-studied HLA-B-restricted CMV epitopes were used as well. It was the public TCR beta signatures that indicated both CMV infection and matching HLA type.

In TCRdb, the reads were re-called with MiXCR into one record per CDR3 protein. The sample includes roughly 920,000 distinct CDR3 sequences, more than 25% of them seen just once. Findings of the study overall: What dominated the ex vivo response were HLA-C-restricted CMV-specific TCR beta clonotypes. Based on cumulative public TCR beta family frequency, carriers of CMV plus the relevant HLA were identified.

The chain recombines TRBV27 with TRBJ2-1; D remains unclear. This TCR was recovered from a human donor in good health (CMV status not recorded). Some clones in this sample may be carry-over from other donors' samples. The starting material was cultured CD8+ T cells from PBMCs, obtained from culture after CMV antigen stimulation. The CDR3 region has the DNA TGTGCCAGCAGCTGGACGGGCAGTTTAAATGAGCAGTTCTTC. Protein product: CASSWTGSLNEQFF.